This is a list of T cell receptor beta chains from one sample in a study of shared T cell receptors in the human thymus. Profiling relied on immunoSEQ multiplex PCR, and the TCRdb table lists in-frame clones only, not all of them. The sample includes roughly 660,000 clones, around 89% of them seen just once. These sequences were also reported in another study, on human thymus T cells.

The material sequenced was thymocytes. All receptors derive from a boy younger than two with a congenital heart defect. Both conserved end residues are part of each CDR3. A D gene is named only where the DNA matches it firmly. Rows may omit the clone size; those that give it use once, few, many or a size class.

CASSGYGYTF,TGTGCCAGCTCAGGTTATGGCTACACCTTC,TRBV5-5,few,-,TRBJ1-2
CASTPLGLAGVDGANVLTF,TGCGCCAGCACCCCCCTTGGACTAGCGGGAGTAGATGGGGCCAACGTCCTGACTTTC,TRBV10-2,-,TRBD2,TRBJ2-6
CASSERRVTDTQYF,TGCGCCAGCAGTGAACGGCGGGTCACAGATACGCAGTATTTT,TRBV10-1,-,-,TRBJ2-3
CASSLPLDSVSYNEQFF,TGTGCCAGCAGCTTGCCCTTGGACTCCGTCTCCTACAATGAGCAGTTCTTC,TRBV7-9,-,-,TRBJ2-1
CASSQDRRADTGELFF,TGTGCCAGCAGCCAAGACAGGAGGGCGGACACCGGGGAGCTGTTTTTT,TRBV4-2,few,-,TRBJ2-2
CASSSRAGLTHF,TGTGCCAGCAGTTCCCGGGCAGGGCTAACGCATTTT,TRBV28,-,-,TRBJ1-5
CASSTVSGTSGSPSSYEQYF,TGTGCCAGTAGTACCGTCTCCGGGACTAGCGGGAGCCCATCTTCCTACGAGCAGTACTTC,TRBV19,once,TRBD2,TRBJ2-7
CASSRTGTGSTGELFF,TGTGCCAGCAGCAGAACCGGGACAGGGAGCACCGGGGAGCTGTTTTTT,TRBV7-6,-,TRBD1,TRBJ2-2
CASSPRWASGGRETQYF,TGTGCCAGCAGCCCTCGCTGGGCTAGCGGGGGGCGAGAGACCCAGTACTTC,TRBV4-2,-,TRBD2,TRBJ2-5
CASSLEVLAGPYNEQFF,TGTGCCAGCAGCTTAGAAGTCCTAGCGGGCCCCTACAATGAGCAGTTCTTC,TRBV7-9,-,TRBD2,TRBJ2-1
CASSPRELNYEQYF,TGTGCCAGCAGCCCCAGGGAACTGAACTACGAGCAGTACTTC,TRBV14,-,-,TRBJ2-7
CASSIRLAGVHYNEQFF,TGTGCCAGCAGCATCCGACTAGCGGGAGTCCACTACAATGAGCAGTTCTTC,TRBV28,-,TRBD2,TRBJ2-1
CASSQGRTSGIYNEQFF,TGCGCCAGCAGCCAAGGTCGGACTAGCGGGATCTACAATGAGCAGTTCTTC,TRBV4-1,-,TRBD2,TRBJ2-1
CAWSEQGANYGYTF,TGTGCCTGGAGCGAACAGGGCGCTAACTATGGCTACACCTTC,TRBV30,-,-,TRBJ1-2
CASSPPTSGTDTQYF,TGTGCCAGTAGCCCCCCTACTAGCGGTACAGATACGCAGTATTTT,TRBV19,-,TRBD2,TRBJ2-3